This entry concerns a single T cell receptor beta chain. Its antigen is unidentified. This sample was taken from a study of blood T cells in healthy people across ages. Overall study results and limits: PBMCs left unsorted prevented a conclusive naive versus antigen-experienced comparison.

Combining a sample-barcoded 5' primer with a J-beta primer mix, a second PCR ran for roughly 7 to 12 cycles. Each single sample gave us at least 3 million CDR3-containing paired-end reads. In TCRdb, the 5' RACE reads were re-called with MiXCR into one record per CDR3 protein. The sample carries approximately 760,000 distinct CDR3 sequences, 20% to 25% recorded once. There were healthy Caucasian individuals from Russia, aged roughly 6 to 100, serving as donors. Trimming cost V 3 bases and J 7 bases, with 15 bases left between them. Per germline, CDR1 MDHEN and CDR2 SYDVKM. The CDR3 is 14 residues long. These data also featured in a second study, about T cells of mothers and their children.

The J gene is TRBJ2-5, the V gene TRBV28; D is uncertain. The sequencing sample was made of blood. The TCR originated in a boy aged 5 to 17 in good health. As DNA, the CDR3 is TGTGCCAGCAGTTTGGAACAGACCCCGGGGACCCAGTACTTC. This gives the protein CASSLEQTPGTQYF.